This T cell receptor (beta chain) was found in a study of cytomegalovirus exposure and HLA in healthy donors. PCR involved 60 Vbeta and 13 Jbeta primers. This table comes from immunoSEQ multiplex PCR, and its TCRdb copy is limited to in-frame clones, with some not included. The data include about 110,000 clones; the top ten clones carry around 3.5%. The receptor comes from a man under 40 in good health and CMV-seronegative. The sample was PBMCs.

The CDR3 nucleotides read TGTGCCAGCAGCTGGGACAGTGGCTACTCTGGGGCCAACGTCCTGACTTTC. This sequence encodes CASSWDSGYSGANVLTF. The rearrangement joins TRBV5-5 to TRBJ2-6; 7 bases fit TRBD1. Losses at the gene ends were 3 bases for V and 0 bases for J; bases not matched to a gene: 6. This CDR3 comprises 17 residues. Germline loops: CDR1 SGHKS, CDR2 YYEKEE (reference sequence). Full variable domain (missing parts from reference TRBV5-5 and TRBJ2-6): DAGVTQSPTHLIKTRGQQVTLRCSPISGHKSVSWYQQVLGQGPQFIFQYYEKEERGRGNFPDRFSARQFPNYSSELNVNALLLGDSALYLCASSWDSGYSGANVLTFGAGSRLTVL.